This passage covers 3 T cell receptor beta chains from one sample sequenced in a study of blood T cell repertoires in COVID-19. Profiled with immunoSEQ multiplex PCR; TCRdb holds only in-frame clones, not every one. The sample consists of a few hundred thousand clones, roughly nine tenths of them appearing once. Sample: PBMCs or T cells enriched from blood (not recorded which). These receptor sequences come from a woman between 45 and 60 years old who had been exposed to COVID-19.

The chain carries TRBV28 and TRBJ1-2, with D possibly TRBD1 on 6 matching bases. V lost 6 bases, J lost 1 base, and 9 bases lay in between. Per germline, CDR1 MDHEN and CDR2 SYDVKM. CDR3 length: 13 residues. The CDR3 bases are TGTGCCAGCAGAACACAGGGTAACTATGGCTACACCTTC. This sequence encodes CASRTQGNYGYTF.

The chain combines TRBV7-9 with TRBJ2-7, with 8 nucleotides matching TRBD2. The CDR3 covers 12 residues. CDR1 and CDR2 from the germline V gene are SEHNR and FQNEAQ (reference sequence). The trim removed 10 bases at V and 0 bases at J, leaving 2 bases unmatched. The CDR3 bases are TGTGCCACCCGGGGGGGCTCCTACGAGCAGTACTTC. This sequence encodes CATRGGSYEQYF.

The chain links TRBV6-5 to TRBJ2-5; 8 bases agree with TRBD1. The germline CDR1 and CDR2 sequences are MNHEY and SVGAGI. The length of the CDR3 is 15 residues. V lost 6 bases and J lost 7; bases outside the gene matches: 13. CDR3 coding DNA: TGTGCCAGCAGCCCAACGGACAGGGTGCAGGGGACCCAGTACTTC. Amino acids: CASSPTDRVQGTQYF.